A selection of T cell receptor beta chains follows, all from one sample in a study of early T cells in non-severe SARS-CoV-2 infection. Each CDR3 protein gets one entry after TCRdb re-called the 5' RACE reads with MiXCR. Of roughly 110,000 distinct CDR3 sequences listed, approximately 10% were seen once; the top ten hold 6.5% to 8%. Sequenced: whole blood. These receptor sequences come from an adult who was a healthcare worker with PCR-confirmed SARS-CoV-2 infection or an uninfected control (not recorded which). The CDR3 runs from the conserved cysteine through the conserved F or W. A D gene is named only where the DNA matches it firmly. The size field is filled for only some rows; it gives once, few, many or a size class.

J | length | D | size | V | CDR3 | DNA
TRBJ2-3 | 16 | NA | many | TRBV28 | CASSLGPTSSTDTQYF | TGTGCCAGCAGTCTCGGGCCGACTTCTAGCACAGATACGCAGTATTTT
TRBJ1-1 | 16 | NA | NA | TRBV28 | CASSTKVLLKNTEAFF | TGTGCCAGCAGTACAAAAGTCCTCCTTAAAAACACTGAAGCTTTCTTT
TRBJ2-7 | 14 | NA | few | TRBV3-1 | CASSHGGQGYEQYF | TGTGCCAGCAGCCACGGCGGTCAGGGCTACGAGCAGTACTTC
TRBJ2-1 | 16 | TRBD2 | many | TRBV5-4 | CASSSSGTSLGNEQFF | TGTGCCAGCAGCTCGTCGGGGACTAGCCTAGGCAATGAGCAGTTCTTC
TRBJ2-7 | 12 | NA | NA | TRBV6-2/TRBV6-3 | CASSYTGQEQYF | TGTGCCAGCAGTTATACAGGGCAAGAGCAGTACTTC
TRBJ2-2 | 15 | NA | few | TRBV27 | CASSLFPTSSRELFF | TGTGCCAGCAGTTTATTCCCTACTAGTTCTCGGGAGCTGTTTTTT
TRBJ2-3 | 14 | NA | few | TRBV28 | CASGGPMGTDTQYF | TGTGCCAGCGGAGGGCCTATGGGCACAGATACGCAGTATTTT
TRBJ2-1 | 14 | NA | few | TRBV28 | CASSFPREEGRQFF | TGTGCCAGCAGTTTCCCCAGGGAGGAGGGGAGACAGTTCTTC
TRBJ1-2 | 12 | NA | NA | TRBV28 | CASSASLGGYTF | TGTGCCAGCAGTGCCTCCCTGGGGGGCTACACCTTC
TRBJ2-3 | 17 | NA | NA | TRBV4-3 | CASSQIRQGGNTDTQYF | TGCGCCAGCAGCCAAATCCGACAGGGAGGCAACACAGATACGCAGTATTTT
TRBJ2-7 | 14 | NA | NA | TRBV2 | CASSDVRGPYEQYF | TGTGCCAGCAGTGATGTGCGGGGCCCCTACGAGCAGTACTTC
TRBJ1-4 | 13 | NA | few | TRBV29-1 | CSVMTGAAEKLFF | TGCAGCGTGATGACAGGAGCTGCTGAAAAACTGTTTTTT
TRBJ2-2 | 15 | TRBD1 | NA | TRBV10-2 | CASSAGTGNAGELFF | TGCGCCAGCAGTGCCGGGACAGGGAACGCCGGGGAGCTGTTTTTT
TRBJ2-2 | 14 | NA | NA | TRBV27 | CASSLYREAGELFF | TGTGCCAGCAGTTTATATAGGGAAGCCGGGGAGCTGTTTTTT
TRBJ1-3 | 15 | NA | few | TRBV12-3/TRBV12-4 | CASSLTGSHRNTIYF | TGTGCCAGCAGTTTGACCGGGAGTCATAGAAACACCATATATTTT
TRBJ1-4 | 12 | NA | many | TRBV12-3/TRBV12-4 | CASSFGGEKLFF | TGTGCCAGCAGTTTTGGGGGTGAAAAACTGTTTTTT
TRBJ2-2 | 13 | NA | many | TRBV12-3/TRBV12-4 | CASSYASRGELFF | TGTGCCAGCAGTTACGCCTCTAGGGGGGAGCTGTTTTTT
TRBJ2-7 | 13 | NA | few | TRBV4-1 | CASSRTVGNEQYF | TGCGCCAGCAGCCGGACCGTCGGGAACGAGCAGTACTTC
TRBJ1-4 | 15 | NA | many | TRBV5-1 | CASSPGVRGGEKLFF | TGCGCCAGCAGCCCTGGGGTCAGGGGTGGCGAAAAACTGTTTTTT
TRBJ2-1 | 11 | NA | NA | TRBV29-1 | CSAERDNEQFF | TGCAGCGCAGAGCGGGACAATGAGCAGTTCTTC
TRBJ2-3 | 13 | TRBD1 | few | TRBV29-1 | CSVYGQGTDTQYF | TGCAGCGTATACGGACAGGGCACAGATACGCAGTATTTT
TRBJ2-7 | 16 | TRBD2 | NA | TRBV2 | CASSRLGAGAHYEQYF | TGTGCCAGCAGTCGACTCGGAGCGGGAGCGCACTACGAGCAGTACTTC
TRBJ2-3 | 15 | TRBD1 | NA | TRBV6-2/TRBV6-3 | CASSYTGDWTDTQYF | TGTGCCAGCAGTTACACAGGGGATTGGACAGATACGCAGTATTTT
TRBJ2-5 | 13 | NA | few | TRBV12-3/TRBV12-4 | CASSLQGRETQYF | TGTGCCAGCAGTTTACAGGGGAGAGAGACCCAGTACTTC
TRBJ2-2 | 16 | NA | few | TRBV3-1 | CASSQGPGLWAGELFF | TGTGCCAGCAGCCAAGGACCGGGACTCTGGGCCGGGGAGCTGTTTTTT
TRBJ2-7 | 17 | NA | many | TRBV4-1 | CASTERPLRLTPAEQYF | TGCGCCAGCACCGAAAGGCCCCTGAGGCTAACCCCTGCCGAGCAGTACTTC
TRBJ2-1 | 17 | TRBD2 | many | TRBV7-2 | CASSLALLAGAYNEQFF | TGTGCCAGCAGCTTAGCGCTACTTGCGGGAGCGTACAATGAGCAGTTCTTC
TRBJ2-1 | 15 | TRBD2 | few | TRBV12-3/TRBV12-4 | CASGNRLAGGSEQFF | TGTGCCAGCGGAAACCGACTAGCGGGAGGCAGTGAGCAGTTCTTC
TRBJ2-7 | 14 | TRBD2 | many | TRBV28 | CASSLGRGIYEQYF | TGTGCCAGCAGTTTAGGGCGGGGGATCTACGAGCAGTACTTC
TRBJ2-1 | 16 | TRBD2 | few | TRBV4-2 | CASSPSGGSSYNEQFF | TGTGCCAGCAGCCCTAGCGGGGGTAGCTCCTACAATGAGCAGTTCTTC
TRBJ2-2 | 17 | TRBD1 | few | TRBV7-2 | CASSLWATGASSGELFF | TGTGCCAGCAGCTTATGGGCGACAGGGGCCTCCTCCGGGGAGCTGTTTTTT
TRBJ2-5 | 16 | TRBD1 | NA | TRBV6-6 | CASSSLDREEEETQYF | TGTGCCAGCAGTTCCCTGGACAGGGAGGAGGAAGAGACCCAGTACTTC
TRBJ1-1 | 12 | NA | many | TRBV20-1 | CSAPGWLTEAFF | TGCAGTGCCCCAGGGTGGCTAACTGAAGCTTTCTTT
TRBJ2-3 | 15 | TRBD2 | NA | TRBV20-1 | CSAPSASGSLDTQYF | TGCAGTGCCCCATCGGCTAGCGGGAGTTTAGATACGCAGTATTTT
TRBJ2-7 | 14 | NA | NA | TRBV27 | CASSPTPEGFEQYF | TGTGCCAGCAGTCCCACTCCGGAGGGTTTCGAGCAGTACTTC
TRBJ2-7 | 17 | NA | many | TRBV28 | CASSYTTAGLGVDEQYF | TGTGCCAGCAGTTATACTACGGCGGGACTCGGGGTAGACGAGCAGTACTTC